This TCR beta chain was sequenced in a study of shared clonotypes between healthy human individuals (dated by TCRdb to 2019 to 2021). With regard to the full study: The cohort included three men and a couple of women between 18 and 49 years of age. For each donor, three plates each were used for CD4 naive and CD4 memory, two plates were used for CD8 naive, and one plate was used for CD8 memory. Libraries were prepared and TCR repertoires were sequenced by different laboratories using diverse techniques, in order to increase sequencing depth and limit assay-specific biases. Blood TCR repertoires of roughly five healthy adults were deeply sequenced to estimate repertoire size and the extent of clonotype sharing between individuals. Leukapheresis yielded between about 0.9 and 10 billion PBMCs per donor.

As concerns this clone: The antigen this receptor binds is unknown. At one end the junction does not follow the germline gene, possibly because of a read error.

Healthy HIV-negative adults with no recently reported acute infections or vaccinations were included as donors. Only Caucasian adults living in Nashville, Tennessee, USA were represented among the donors. CD4+ T cells were enriched through magnetic negative selection, after which naive cells were positively selected on CD45RA and the remaining negative fraction served as the memory subset. After blood collection by leukapheresis, PBMCs were isolated using Ficoll-Histopaque density gradient centrifugation and then cryopreserved in the vapor phase of liquid nitrogen. Purity and quantity of every magnetically sorted T cell population were checked by analytical flow cytometry. Each sorted fraction had its genomic DNA isolated and then quantified by UV absorbance on a Nanodrop 2000c. The CDR3 covers 14 residues, taking in both the cysteine and the phenylalanine. The CDR3 DNA has 42 bases and is translated from base 1. From a lookup of the germline V gene, CDR1 and CDR2 are MDHEN and SYDVKM.

TCR CDR3 regions were amplified from genomic DNA by multiplex PCR using the deep immunoSEQ assay. For each cell subset, the extracted genomic DNA was distributed evenly across all wells of several immunoSEQ 96-well plates, and each plate served as one replicate. Each replicate PCR for sorted subsets received 150 to 250 ng genomic DNA, equal to about 30,000 T cell genomes. The purified libraries were quantified using a Qubit 3.0 fluorometer, sized with a Bioanalyzer 2100, and then quantified again using the KAPA Library Quantification kit. A separate single-read 150-cycle Illumina NextSeq 550 flow cell was used to sequence each immunoSEQ 96-well plate. Processing in the source paper ran as follows. Because the immunoSEQ output included only junctional sequences and no quality scores, the filtering could not be the same as the filtering used for full-length reads. To assign V/J genes and CDR3, sequences were annotated against IMGT germline references using PyIR, a Python wrapper for IgBLAST v1.9. Reads were filtered out if the reads had weak V/J assignments (E-value above 1e-6), no CDR3, stop codons, out-of-frame junctions, or ambiguous translated residues. V3J clonotypes were defined by identical inferred V gene, J gene, and CDR3 amino acid sequence. Percentage overlap between repertoires was calculated by dividing the number of shared unique clonotypes by the size of the smaller repertoire. Richness of each repertoire was evaluated using RTK rarefaction, the Chao1 estimator, and Recon v2.1 estimates of unobserved clonotypes. For all TCRbeta clonotypes obtained by the gDNA method from a few donors, generation probabilities were computed with OLGA. The immuneACCESS repertoire file appears here via TCRdb, limited to in-frame rearrangements. These files lack a portion of the clones; in checked studies, under half of the deficit traces to unresolved V genes, and the cause of the others is not known. That table furnishes V, J and clone size, whereas the DNA furnished D and trimming. The sample table holds about 1.1 million clones, of which approximately 80% were seen once. The ten top clones hold about 0.94% of the sample.

Broad study findings and their caveats: Larger estimated clonotype richness was generally found for naive subsets than for memory subsets. Sampling was limited to blood, and TCR repertoires in tissue likely differ from TCR repertoires in blood. Because the study included only a small number of donors, the genetic and exposure-history diversity represented was limited. Across a few donors, about 4.5% of naive CD4, approximately 3.5% of naive CD8, under 2.5% of memory CD4, and 0.4% of memory CD8 clonotypes were shared. Pairwise subsampling led to the expectation that sequencing depth would affect the degree of clonotype sharing among donors. Compared with non-shared clonotypes, the clonotypes found in all four sorted-subset donors had higher generation probabilities. Even with the large sequencing depth, rarefaction of the sorted-subset datasets indicated that sequencing was incomplete.

The specimen was memory CD4+ T cells from PBMCs. Explained via the paper, the cell subset or site label denotes: CD45RA-negative fraction. The chain is encoded by TRBV28 joined to TRBJ2-7, with the D gene too uncertain to name. The TCR originated in a young man in good health. Some clones in this sample may be carry-over from other donors' samples. The DNA is TGTACCAGCAGTTCCGGACGGACCTTCTACGAGCAGTACTTC. The resulting protein is CTSSSGRTFYEQYF.